This T cell receptor beta chain was observed in a study of shared T cell receptors in the human thymus. Data came from immunoSEQ multiplex PCR; TCRdb stores just in-frame clones and leaves some out. The sample contains 550,000 to 800,000 clones, 80% to 90% of which appear only once. The V gene's germline CDR1 is SNHLY and CDR2 FYNNEI. Germline trimming cut 5 bases from V and 1 base from J; bases unmatched to any gene: 5. CDR3 size: 16 residues. This same sample was also taken into another study, of human thymus T cells.

This TCR came from a girl younger than two with a congenital heart defect. Sequences were obtained from thymocytes. The rearrangement links TRBV2 to TRBJ2-3, with TRBD2 identical over 11 bases. The CDR3 spells CASSRTSGGGTDTQYF. The DNA of the CDR3 is TGTGCCAGCAGTCGTACTAGCGGGGGTGGCACAGATACGCAGTATTTT.